The sequence of this TCR beta chain was determined in a study of blood T cell repertoires in COVID-19. Study-wide context: T cells, B-cell-depleted T cells, or PBMCs supplied cDNA or gDNA.

Clones were sequenced by immunoSEQ multiplex PCR, and TCRdb holds only the in-frame ones, with some missing. The repertoire consists of roughly 130,000 clones, with roughly 83% occurring once and the leading ten covering approximately 3%. Unmatched junction bases numbered 7, after V lost 4 bases and J lost 4 bases. Germline CDR1 and CDR2: SGDLS and YYNGEE. CDR3 length equals 14 residues. Source material: peripheral blood. This chain joins TRBV9 and TRBJ1-2; 7 nucleotides line up with TRBD1. The receptor comes from a woman older than 75 with acute or convalescent COVID-19. CDR3 nucleotide sequence: TGTGCCAGCAGCCCCCTGGACAGGACCTATGGCTACACCTTC. Its translation is CASSPLDRTYGYTF.